This is a list of T cell receptor beta chains from one sample in a study of T cell changes during pregnancy in multiple sclerosis. The assay was immunoSEQ multiplex PCR, and TCRdb's table has in-frame clones only and misses some. The data show about 74,000 clones, with roughly 91% seen just once and roughly 1.4% held by the top ten. This sample comprised peripheral blood, obtained in the third trimester of pregnancy. These receptors were taken from a female donor with multiple sclerosis, enrolled in a pregnancy study. CDR3s leave out the opening cysteine and the closing phenylalanine or tryptophan. Fields, in order: V gene, J gene, CDR3 protein.

V: TRBV28
J: TRBJ1-1
CDR3: ASSHRDRSWAF

V: TRBV9
J: TRBJ1-6
CDR3: ASTRGGGSSYNSPLH

V: TRBV7-2
J: TRBJ1-2
CDR3: ASSSQGPKYGYT

V: TRBV7-9
J: TRBJ2-1
CDR3: ASSLDSSYNEQF

V: TRBV2
J: TRBJ2-5
CDR3: ASSTRVTAQY

V: TRBV15
J: TRBJ2-1
CDR3: ATRVGVLGGGEQF

V: TRBV28
J: TRBJ1-2
CDR3: ASRPPGGSYGYT

V: TRBV18
J: TRBJ1-1
CDR3: ASSPKTGLRGTEAF

V: TRBV5-1
J: TRBJ1-6
CDR3: ASSLEDRQGALRSPLH

V: TRBV2
J: TRBJ1-1
CDR3: ASKTDRATEAF

V: TRBV18
J: TRBJ2-7
CDR3: ASSNPPGGADEQY

V: TRBV7-3
J: TRBJ2-7
CDR3: ASSSSGGNPEQY

V: TRBV29-1
J: TRBJ1-4
CDR3: SVEDLWSEKLF

V: TRBV4-2
J: TRBJ2-5
CDR3: ASSQGGSGVETQY

V: TRBV18
J: TRBJ1-2
CDR3: ASSRSGQGANGYT

V: TRBV5-4
J: TRBJ2-5
CDR3: ASSPAGGTQETQY

V: TRBV10-3
J: TRBJ1-3
CDR3: AISEPGQGRAGNTIY

V: TRBV12-5
J: TRBJ1-1
CDR3: ASGLIWAGTLTEAF

V: TRBV9
J: TRBJ1-1
CDR3: ASSAQGATGNTEAF

V: TRBV4-1
J: TRBJ2-3
CDR3: ASSQPRRSGRTDTQY

V: TRBV7-8
J: TRBJ1-6
CDR3: ASSPGSPLH

V: TRBV9
J: TRBJ2-2
CDR3: ASSVRADTGELF

V: TRBV27
J: TRBJ2-3
CDR3: ASSDTGLADTDTQY

V: TRBV5-1
J: TRBJ2-1
CDR3: ASSLGGVSSYNEQF

V: TRBV27
J: TRBJ2-1
CDR3: ASRLGAVAYNEQF

V: TRBV27
J: TRBJ1-2
CDR3: ASSLGQSYGYT

V: TRBV7-6
J: TRBJ1-5
CDR3: ASSPGQGLNQPQH

V: TRBV7-2
J: TRBJ1-4
CDR3: ASSEAGSVTGKLF

V: TRBV27
J: TRBJ1-2
CDR3: ASSTGSNYGYT

V: TRBV5-5
J: TRBJ1-2
CDR3: ALRGNYGYT

V: TRBV5-1
J: TRBJ2-3
CDR3: ASSLEAAGGSTDTQY

V: TRBV5-5
J: TRBJ1-6
CDR3: ASSLLHNSPLH

V: TRBV5-1
J: TRBJ2-5
CDR3: ASSPRTGFETQY

V: TRBV19
J: TRBJ1-2
CDR3: ASSMAGAYGYT

V: TRBV28
J: TRBJ2-7
CDR3: ASSQGGPYEQY

V: TRBV30
J: TRBJ2-3
CDR3: AWNPAGAHTDTQY

V: TRBV5-6
J: TRBJ1-1
CDR3: ASSEGQRNTEAF

V: TRBV11-2
J: TRBJ2-5
CDR3: ASSLVGLAGGKYGTQY

V: TRBV5-1
J: TRBJ1-4
CDR3: ASSPSVDEKLF

V: TRBV30
J: TRBJ1-6
CDR3: AWTKRQGNSPLH

V: TRBV15
J: TRBJ2-5
CDR3: ATSRDRPIGSLGTQETQY

V: TRBV30
J: TRBJ1-6
CDR3: AWSVSGRYSPLH

V: TRBV5-1
J: TRBJ2-7
CDR3: ASKRWTQGVGSYEQY

V: TRBV15
J: TRBJ2-3
CDR3: ATSRDPSGTDTQY

V: TRBV10-3
J: TRBJ2-1
CDR3: AISEAPAGGQNEQF